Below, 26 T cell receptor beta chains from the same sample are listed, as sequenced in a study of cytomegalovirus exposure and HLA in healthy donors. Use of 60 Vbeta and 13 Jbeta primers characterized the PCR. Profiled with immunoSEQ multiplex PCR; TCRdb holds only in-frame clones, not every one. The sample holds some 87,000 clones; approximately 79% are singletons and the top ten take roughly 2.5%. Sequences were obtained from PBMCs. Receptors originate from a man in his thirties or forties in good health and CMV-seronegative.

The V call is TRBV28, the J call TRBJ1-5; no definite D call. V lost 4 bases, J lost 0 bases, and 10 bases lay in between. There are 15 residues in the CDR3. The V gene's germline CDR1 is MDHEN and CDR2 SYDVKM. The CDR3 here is CASSSLEGSNQPQHF. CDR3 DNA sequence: TGTGCCAGCAGTTCCCTGGAGGGTAGCAATCAGCCCCAGCATTTT.

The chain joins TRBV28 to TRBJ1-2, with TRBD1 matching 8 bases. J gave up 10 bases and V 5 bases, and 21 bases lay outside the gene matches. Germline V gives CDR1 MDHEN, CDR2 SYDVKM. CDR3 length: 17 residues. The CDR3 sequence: CASSPGGAQVLNQDYTF. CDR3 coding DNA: TGTGCCAGCAGTCCAGGGGGCGCCCAGGTGTTAAATCAGGACTACACCTTC.

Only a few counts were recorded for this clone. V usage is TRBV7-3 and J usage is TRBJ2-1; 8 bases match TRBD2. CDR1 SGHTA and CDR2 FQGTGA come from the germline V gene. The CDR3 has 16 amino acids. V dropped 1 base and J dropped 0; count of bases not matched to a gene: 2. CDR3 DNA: TGTGCCAGCAGCTTAAGGCGGGGGGCCTCCTACAATGAGCAGTTCTTC. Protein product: CASSLRRGASYNEQFF.

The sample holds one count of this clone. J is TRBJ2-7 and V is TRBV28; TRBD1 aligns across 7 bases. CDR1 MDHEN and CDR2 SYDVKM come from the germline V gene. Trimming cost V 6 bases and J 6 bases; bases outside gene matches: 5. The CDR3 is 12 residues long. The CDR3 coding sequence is TGTGCCAGCAGACAAGGGGGCGGCGAGCAGTACTTC. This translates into CASRQGGGEQYF.

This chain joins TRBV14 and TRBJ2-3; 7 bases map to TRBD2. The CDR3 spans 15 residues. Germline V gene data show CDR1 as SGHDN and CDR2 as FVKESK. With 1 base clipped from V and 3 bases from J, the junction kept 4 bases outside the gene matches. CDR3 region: CASSQGQRGTDTQYF. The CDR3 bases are TGTGCCAGCAGCCAAGGCCAGCGGGGTACAGATACGCAGTATTTT.

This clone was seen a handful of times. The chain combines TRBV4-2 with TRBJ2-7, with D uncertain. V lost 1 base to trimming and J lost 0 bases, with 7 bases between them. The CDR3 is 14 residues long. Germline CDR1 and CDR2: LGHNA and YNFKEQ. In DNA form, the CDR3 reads TGTGCCAGCAGCCAAGGGCTCCTCTCCTACGAGCAGTACTTC. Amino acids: CASSQGLLSYEQYF.

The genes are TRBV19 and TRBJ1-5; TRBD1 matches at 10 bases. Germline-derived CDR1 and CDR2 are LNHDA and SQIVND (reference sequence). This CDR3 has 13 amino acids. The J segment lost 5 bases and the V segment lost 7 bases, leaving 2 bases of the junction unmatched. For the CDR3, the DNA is TGTGCCAGTAAGACAGGGGGCTATCAGCCCCAGCATTTT. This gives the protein CASKTGGYQPQHF.

The CDR3 DNA follows: TGCGCCAGCAGCGGGACAGGGGGGAGCGAAAAACTGTTTTTT. Translating gives CASSGTGGSEKLFF. The V gene is TRBV5-1, the J gene TRBJ1-4, with TRBD1 identical over 11 bases. V was pared by 4 bases and J by 8 bases, with 4 bases of the junction left unmatched. Germline CDR1 is SGHRS and CDR2 is YFSETQ. This CDR3 contains 14 residues.

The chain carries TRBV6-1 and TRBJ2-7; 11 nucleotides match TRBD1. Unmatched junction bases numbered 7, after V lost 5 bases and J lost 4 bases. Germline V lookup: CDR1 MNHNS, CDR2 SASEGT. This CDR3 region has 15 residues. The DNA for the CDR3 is TGTGCCAGCAGTACTCCGGGACAGGGGGGGTACGAGCAGTACTTC. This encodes CASSTPGQGGYEQYF.

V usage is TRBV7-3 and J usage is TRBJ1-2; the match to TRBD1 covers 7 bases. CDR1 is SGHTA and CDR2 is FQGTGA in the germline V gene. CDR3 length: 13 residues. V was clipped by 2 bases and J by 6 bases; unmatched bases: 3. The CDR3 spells CASSLFTGDGYTF. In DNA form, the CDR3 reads TGTGCCAGCAGCTTATTTACAGGGGATGGCTACACCTTC.

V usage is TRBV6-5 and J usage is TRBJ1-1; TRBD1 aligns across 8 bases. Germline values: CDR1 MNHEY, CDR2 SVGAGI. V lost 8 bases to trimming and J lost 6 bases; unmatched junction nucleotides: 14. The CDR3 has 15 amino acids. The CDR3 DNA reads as TGTGCCAGCTTACAGGGGGTATCTCATGTCGCTGAAGCTTTCTTT. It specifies CASLQGVSHVAEAFF.

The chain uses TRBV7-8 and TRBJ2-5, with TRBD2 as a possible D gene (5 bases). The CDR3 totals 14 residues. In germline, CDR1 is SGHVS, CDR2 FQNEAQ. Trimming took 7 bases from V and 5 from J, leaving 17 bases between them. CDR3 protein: CASTKDTSFETQYF. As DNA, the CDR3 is TGTGCCAGCACCAAAGATACTAGTTTTGAGACCCAGTACTTC.

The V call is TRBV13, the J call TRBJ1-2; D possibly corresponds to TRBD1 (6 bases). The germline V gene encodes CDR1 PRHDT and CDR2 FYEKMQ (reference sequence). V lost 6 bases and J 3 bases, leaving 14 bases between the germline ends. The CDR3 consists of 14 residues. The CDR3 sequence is CASSILGGYYGYTF. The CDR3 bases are TGTGCCAGCAGTATATTAGGGGGTTACTATGGCTACACCTTC. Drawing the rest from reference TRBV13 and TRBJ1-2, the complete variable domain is AAGVIQSPRHLIKEKRETATLKCYPIPRHDTVYWYQQGPGQDPQFLISFYEKMQSDKGSIPDRFSAQQFSDYHSELNMSSLELGDSALYFCASSILGGYYGYTFGSGTRLTVV.

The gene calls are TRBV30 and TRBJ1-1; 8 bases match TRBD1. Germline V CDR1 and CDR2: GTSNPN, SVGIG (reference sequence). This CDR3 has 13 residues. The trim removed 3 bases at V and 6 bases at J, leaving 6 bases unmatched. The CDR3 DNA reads TGTGCCTGGAGCGGACAGGGTTATTCTGAAGCTTTCTTT. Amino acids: CAWSGQGYSEAFF. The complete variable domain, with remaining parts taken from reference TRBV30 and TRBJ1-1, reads SQTIHQWPATLVQPVGSPLSLECTVEGTSNPNLYWYRQAAGRGLQLLFYSVGIGQISSEVPQNLSASRPQDRQFILSSKKLLLSDSGFYLCAWSGQGYSEAFFGQGTRLTVV.

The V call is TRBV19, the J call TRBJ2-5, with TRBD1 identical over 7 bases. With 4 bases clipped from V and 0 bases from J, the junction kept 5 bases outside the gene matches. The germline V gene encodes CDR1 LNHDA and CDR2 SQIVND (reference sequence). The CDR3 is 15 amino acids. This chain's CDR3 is CASSKGQLYQETQYF. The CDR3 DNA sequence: TGTGCCAGTAGTAAGGGACAGCTATACCAAGAGACCCAGTACTTC.

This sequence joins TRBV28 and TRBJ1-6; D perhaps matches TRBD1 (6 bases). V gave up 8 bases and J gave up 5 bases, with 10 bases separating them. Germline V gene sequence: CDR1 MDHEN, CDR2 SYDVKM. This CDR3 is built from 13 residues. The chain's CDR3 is CASRGQNNSPLHF. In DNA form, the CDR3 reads TGTGCCAGCCGAGGACAGAATAATTCACCCCTCCACTTT.

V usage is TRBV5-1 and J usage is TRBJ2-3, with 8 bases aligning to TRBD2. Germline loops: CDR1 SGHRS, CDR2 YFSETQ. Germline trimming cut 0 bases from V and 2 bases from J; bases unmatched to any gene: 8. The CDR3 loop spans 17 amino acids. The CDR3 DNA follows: TGCGCCAGCAGCTTGGGGGTGAGCGGGGGATACACAGATACGCAGTATTTT. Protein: CASSLGVSGGYTDTQYF.

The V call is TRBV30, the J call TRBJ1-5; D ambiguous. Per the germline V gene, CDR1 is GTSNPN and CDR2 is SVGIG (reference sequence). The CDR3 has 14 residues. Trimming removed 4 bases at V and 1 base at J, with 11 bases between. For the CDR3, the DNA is TGTGCCTGGAACGAGGGAAGAAGCAATCAGCCCCAGCATTTT. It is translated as CAWNEGRSNQPQHF.

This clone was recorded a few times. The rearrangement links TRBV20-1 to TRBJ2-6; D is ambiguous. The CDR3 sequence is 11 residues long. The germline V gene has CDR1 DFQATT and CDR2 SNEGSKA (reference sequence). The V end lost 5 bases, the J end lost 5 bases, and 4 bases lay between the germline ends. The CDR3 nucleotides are TGCAGTGCTCGTAGGGCCAACGTCCTGACTTTC. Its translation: CSARRANVLTF.

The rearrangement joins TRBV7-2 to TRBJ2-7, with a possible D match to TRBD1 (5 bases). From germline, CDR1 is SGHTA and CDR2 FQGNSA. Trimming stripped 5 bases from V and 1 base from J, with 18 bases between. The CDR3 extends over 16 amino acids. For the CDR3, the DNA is TGTGCCAGCAGCAGAGACAGACAGCTCGATTCCTACGAGCAGTACTTC. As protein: CASSRDRQLDSYEQYF.

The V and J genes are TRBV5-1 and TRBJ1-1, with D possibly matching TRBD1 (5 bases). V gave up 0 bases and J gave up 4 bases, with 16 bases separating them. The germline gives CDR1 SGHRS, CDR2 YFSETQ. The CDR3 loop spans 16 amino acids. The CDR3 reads CASSLGGEKGATEAFF. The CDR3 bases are TGCGCCAGCAGCTTGGGAGGAGAGAAAGGGGCCACTGAAGCTTTCTTT.

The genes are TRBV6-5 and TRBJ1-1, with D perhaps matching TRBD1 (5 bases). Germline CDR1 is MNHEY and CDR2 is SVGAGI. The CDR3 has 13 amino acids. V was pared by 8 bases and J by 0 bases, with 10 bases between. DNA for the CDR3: TGTGCCAGCTACAGGATTCTGAACACTGAAGCTTTCTTT. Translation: CASYRILNTEAFF.

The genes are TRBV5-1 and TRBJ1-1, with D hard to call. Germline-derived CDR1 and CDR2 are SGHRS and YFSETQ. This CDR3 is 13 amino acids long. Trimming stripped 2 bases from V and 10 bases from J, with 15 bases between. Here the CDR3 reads CASSFAGAETAFF. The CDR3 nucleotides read TGCGCCAGCAGCTTTGCTGGAGCGGAAACAGCTTTCTTT.

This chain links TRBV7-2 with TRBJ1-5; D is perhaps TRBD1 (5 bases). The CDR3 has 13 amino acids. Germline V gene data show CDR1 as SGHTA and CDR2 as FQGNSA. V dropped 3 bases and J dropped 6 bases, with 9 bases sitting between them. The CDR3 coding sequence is TGTGCCAGCAGCTTTACGGGGGTTCAGCCCCAGCATTTT. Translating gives CASSFTGVQPQHF.

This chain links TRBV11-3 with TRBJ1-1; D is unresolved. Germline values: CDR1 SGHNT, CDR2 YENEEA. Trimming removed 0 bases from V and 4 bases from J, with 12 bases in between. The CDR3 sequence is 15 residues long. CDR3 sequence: CASSLEEGLVTEAFF. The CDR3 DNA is TGTGCCAGCAGCTTAGAAGAGGGTTTAGTCACTGAAGCTTTCTTT.

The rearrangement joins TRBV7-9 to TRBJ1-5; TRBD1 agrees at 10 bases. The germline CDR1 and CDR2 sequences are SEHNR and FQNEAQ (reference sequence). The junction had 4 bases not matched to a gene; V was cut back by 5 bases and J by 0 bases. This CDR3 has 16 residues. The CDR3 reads CASSLDRGDSNQPQHF. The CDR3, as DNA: TGTGCCAGCAGCCTGGACAGGGGGGATAGCAATCAGCCCCAGCATTTT.